Listed here are 21 T cell receptor beta chains from one sample, sequenced in a study of CD8 T cells in ankylosing spondylitis. Their target antigens are unknown. Study-wide results and limits: Seven to nine highly homologous variants formed a TCR beta motif that appeared characteristic of ankylosing spondylitis blood.

TCRdb analysed the 5' RACE reads with MiXCR anew, one entry per CDR3 protein. The sample records 350,000 or so distinct CDR3 sequences, less than 10% being singletons. What was sequenced was blood, either unsorted or a sorted T cell fraction (not recorded which). The receptors were sampled from a male donor with ankylosing spondylitis.

This clonotype was counted only a few times. V is TRBV19 and J is TRBJ1-5; D is unresolved. This CDR3 region has 14 residues. Germline CDR1 reads LNHDA; CDR2 reads SQIVND (reference sequence). Trimming took off 11 bases at V and 3 bases at J, with 17 bases between the two ends. CDR3 amino acids: CASTGPLLNQPQHF. In DNA form, the CDR3 reads TGTGCCTCAACTGGGCCACTACTCAATCAGCCCCAGCATTTT.

This clonotype was observed at least ten times. This chain uses TRBV6-1 with TRBJ1-6, with a weak D call TRBD1 (5 bases). This CDR3 is built from 15 residues. The V and J ends lost 5 bases and 8 bases respectively, with 16 bases between them. Germline V gene lookup returns CDR1 MNHNS and CDR2 SASEGT. The DNA of the CDR3 is TGTGCCAGCAGTACCCCGGGGGGTAAACATTCACCCCTCCACTTT. Residues: CASSTPGGKHSPLHF.

V and J are TRBV6-5 and TRBJ2-3; 13 bases line up with TRBD2. Germline V CDR1 and CDR2: MNHEY, SVGAGI. V shed 0 bases and J 3 bases; nucleotides not matched to a gene: 9. The CDR3 is 19 residues long. CDR3 sequence reads: CASSYSPLAGGLRTDTQYF. CDR3 DNA: TGTGCCAGCAGTTACTCACCACTAGCGGGAGGGTTGAGAACAGATACGCAGTATTTT.

The chain's CDR3 is CAISDIRGETQYF. In DNA form, the CDR3 reads TGTGCCATCAGTGATATCAGGGGAGAGACCCAGTACTTC. The V call is TRBV10-3, the J call TRBJ2-5; possible D gene TRBD1, 6 bases. CDR3 size: 13 residues. CDR1 and CDR2 (germline): ENHRY, SYGVKD. The V end was cut by 3 bases, the J end by 4 bases, with 9 bases between.

V gene TRBV20-1 combines with J gene TRBJ1-3, with a possible D match to TRBD1 (5 bases). V dropped 2 bases and J dropped 0 bases, with 11 bases sitting between them. CDR3 length equals 15 residues. Germline CDR1 DFQATT, CDR2 SNEGSKA (reference sequence). The CDR3 sequence is CSARRDSYSGNTIYF. CDR3 in DNA: TGCAGTGCTAGACGAGACAGCTACTCTGGAAACACCATATATTTT.

Ten or more counts support this clonotype. The chain is built from TRBV29-1 and TRBJ2-1; D perhaps matches TRBD2 (6 bases). The germline CDR1 and CDR2 sequences are SQVTM and ANQGSEA. This CDR3 contains 15 residues. V was cut by 2 bases and J by 2 bases, with 13 bases left in between. The CDR3 DNA sequence: TGCAGCGTTGAAAGGGGCGGGAAGGCCTACAATGAGCAGTTCTTC. It specifies CSVERGGKAYNEQFF.

This clonotype was counted a few times. The genes are TRBV5-5 and TRBJ1-2, with D unresolved. V was pared by 1 base and J by 6 bases, with 4 bases between. CDR1 SGHKS and CDR2 YYEKEE come from the germline V gene (reference sequence). There are 11 residues in the CDR3. CDR3 bases: TGTGCCAGCAGCTTGTACAATGGCTACACCTTC. This gives the protein CASSLYNGYTF.

The genes are TRBV29-1 and TRBJ2-7; 8 nucleotides agree with TRBD1. The germline gives CDR1 SQVTM, CDR2 ANQGSEA. The CDR3 sequence is 12 residues long. V was clipped by 3 bases and J by 6 bases; unmatched bases: 4. The DNA of the CDR3 is TGCAGCGTTGAGCAGGGGGCGTCCGAGCAGTACTTC. This sequence encodes CSVEQGASEQYF.

The chain carries TRBV15 and TRBJ1-2; D unclear. This CDR3 comprises 15 residues. CDR1 LNHNV and CDR2 YYDKDF come from the germline V gene (reference sequence). Trimming removed 5 bases from V and 4 bases from J, with 17 bases in between. The CDR3 protein is CATSFNPEGIYGYTF. The CDR3 coding sequence is TGTGCCACCAGCTTTAACCCTGAGGGAATCTATGGCTACACCTTC.

This clonotype was counted between two and nine times. The chain employs TRBV16 and TRBJ1-1; D might be TRBD1 (6 bases). V dropped 4 bases and J dropped 1 base, with 13 bases sitting between them. The CDR3 loop spans 15 amino acids. Germline values: CDR1 KGHSY, CDR2 FQNENV. CDR3 in DNA: TGTGCCAGCAGCCGAAGACCCAGGGGGAACACTGAAGCTTTCTTT. Amino acid sequence: CASSRRPRGNTEAFF.

CDR3 nucleotide sequence: TGTGCCAGCTCACCATTCCGGGGGGCTCAGCAAGAGACCCAGTACTTC. Translated: CASSPFRGAQQETQYF. The rearrangement links TRBV18 to TRBJ2-5, with D possibly TRBD2 on 7 matching bases. Per germline, CDR1 KGHSH and CDR2 LQKENI. V was clipped by 2 bases and J by 2 bases, with 15 bases between them. CDR3 size: 16 residues.

At least ten counts were recorded for this clonotype. The J gene is TRBJ2-7, the V gene TRBV29-1; D might be TRBD1 (6 bases). The CDR3 runs to 11 residues. Trimming removed 6 bases from V and 3 bases from J, with 9 bases in between. Germline CDR1 and CDR2: SQVTM and ANQGSEA. The CDR3 nucleotides read TGCAGCGTCTTACAGGGCTACGAGCAGTACTTC. Its translation: CSVLQGYEQYF.

V and J are TRBV30 and TRBJ1-5; possible D gene TRBD1, 5 bases. This CDR3 comprises 14 residues. Germline V gene data show CDR1 as GTSNPN and CDR2 as SVGIG (reference sequence). V lost 2 bases to trimming and J lost 6 bases, with 14 bases between them. Here the CDR3 DNA reads TGTGCCTGGAGTATCAACACCGGGGCTCAGCCCCAGCATTTT. Its translation: CAWSINTGAQPQHF.

A few counts support this clonotype. The chain recombines TRBV7-9 with TRBJ2-5; D is undetermined. The CDR3 has 17 amino acids. Trimming took off 5 bases at V and 2 bases at J, with 21 bases between the two ends. Germline V gene sequence: CDR1 SEHNR, CDR2 FQNEAQ (reference sequence). The CDR3 here is CASSLITTNAVQETQYF. As DNA, the CDR3 is TGTGCCAGCAGCCTTATCACTACCAACGCCGTTCAAGAGACCCAGTACTTC.

This clonotype was seen more than once but under ten times. CDR3 loop: CASSLGATSPRSSYEQYF. In DNA form, the CDR3 reads TGTGCCAGCAGCTTAGGCGCGACTAGCCCGAGGAGCTCCTACGAGCAGTACTTC. This chain joins TRBV7-6 and TRBJ2-7, with 7 positions matching TRBD2. With 1 base clipped from V and 0 bases from J, the junction kept 12 bases outside the gene matches. This CDR3 is 18 amino acids long. In germline, CDR1 is SGHVS, CDR2 FNYEAQ.

The chain carries TRBV29-1 and TRBJ2-5, with D possibly TRBD2 on 5 matching bases. The V gene's germline CDR1 is SQVTM and CDR2 ANQGSEA. The CDR3 contains 12 residues. Trimming removed 4 bases from V and 4 bases from J, with 10 bases in between. In DNA form, the CDR3 reads TGCAGCGTTGTTTTGGCGGGAGAGACCCAGTACTTC. Translation: CSVVLAGETQYF.

CDR3 in DNA: TGTGCCAGCAGCCCCTGGACAGGGGGCCTGGAGTACGAGCAGTACTTC. It encodes CASSPWTGGLEYEQYF. The rearrangement uses TRBV7-6 and TRBJ2-7, with 11 bases lining up with TRBD1. The CDR3 length is 16 residues. Losses at the gene ends were 5 bases for V and 4 bases for J; bases not matched to a gene: 10. Germline V gives CDR1 SGHVS, CDR2 FNYEAQ. The full variable domain, in which reference TRBV7-6 and TRBJ2-7 provide the parts outside the CDR3, is GAGVSQSPRYKVTKRGQDVALRCDPISGHVSLYWYRQALGQGPEFLTYFNYEAQQDKSGLPNDRFSAERPEGSISTLTIQRTEQRDSAMYRCASSPWTGGLEYEQYFGPGTRLTVT.

This clonotype came up many times. The genes are TRBV18 and TRBJ2-5; D might be TRBD1 (5 bases). The CDR3 extends over 15 amino acids. The germline gives CDR1 KGHSH, CDR2 LQKENI. V lost 2 bases and J 1 base, leaving 11 bases between the germline ends. CDR3 protein: CASSPSAGFQETQYF. As DNA, the CDR3 is TGTGCCAGCTCACCATCCGCAGGGTTCCAAGAGACCCAGTACTTC. Looking up the rest from reference TRBV18 and TRBJ2-5 gives the full variable domain: NAGVMQNPRHLVRRRGQEARLRCSPMKGHSHVYWYRQLPEEGLKFMVYLQKENIIDESGMPKERFSAEFPKEGPSILRIQQVVRGDSAAYFCASSPSAGFQETQYFGPGTRLLVL.

The rearrangement uses TRBV7-8 and TRBJ2-2; 7 bases line up with TRBD2. Germline CDR1 is SGHVS and CDR2 is FQNEAQ. V dropped 5 bases and J dropped 1; count of bases not matched to a gene: 7. The CDR3 totals 16 residues. The DNA for the CDR3 is TGTGCCAGCAGCCCACGGGGGGTACGGAACACCGGGGAGCTGTTTTTT. Its protein product is CASSPRGVRNTGELFF.

This clonotype showed up just once. The V gene is TRBV12-3 or TRBV12-4, the J gene TRBJ2-1, with D possibly TRBD2 on 6 matching bases. V was shortened by 3 bases and J by 3 bases, with 12 bases between the two germline ends. The length of the CDR3 is 15 residues. Written as DNA, the CDR3 is TGTGCCAGCAGTTTCCCCGGGAGAATCTACAATGAGCAGTTCTTC. It yields the protein CASSFPGRIYNEQFF.

This clonotype has just a few counts. The chain couples TRBV29-1 to TRBJ2-1; possibly TRBD2 for D (6 bases). V lost 7 bases and J 0 bases, leaving 22 bases between the germline ends. The CDR3 totals 17 residues. Per germline, CDR1 SQVTM and CDR2 ANQGSEA. CDR3 protein: CSAPTGSTGYSYNEQFF. CDR3 sequence (DNA): TGCAGCGCCCCTACCGGGAGTACAGGCTACTCCTACAATGAGCAGTTCTTC.